These 9 T cell receptor beta chains originate from one sample sequenced in a study of cytomegalovirus exposure and HLA in healthy donors. The PCR contained 60 Vbeta and 13 Jbeta primers. TCRdb keeps only in-frame clones here, not all; method: immunoSEQ multiplex PCR. The sample lists roughly 170,000 clones; roughly 78% were seen once. The sequenced material came from PBMCs. The receptors originated from a boy between 10 and 17 years old in good health and CMV-seronegative.

CDR3 sequence (DNA): TGTGCCTCGCGGTCCAATTCACAAGAGACCCAGTACTTC. It translates to CASRSNSQETQYF. The chain joins TRBV10-3 to TRBJ2-5; no definite D call. CDR1 is ENHRY and CDR2 is SYGVKD in the germline V gene. Between the trimmed V and J ends, which lost 11 bases and 2 bases, there was a span of 15 bases. The CDR3 has 13 residues.

The chain recombines TRBV9 with TRBJ2-2, with a tentative D call TRBD2 (5 bases). V shed 4 bases and J shed 1 base, with 14 bases lying between them. Per the germline V gene, CDR1 is SGDLS and CDR2 is YYNGEE. This CDR3 comprises 16 residues. This chain's CDR3 is CASSFHPRGNTGELFF. CDR3 bases: TGTGCCAGCAGCTTTCACCCCCGGGGGAACACCGGGGAGCTGTTTTTT.

The CDR3 is CASSFSGPQETQYF. In DNA, the CDR3 is TGTGCCAGCAGCTTTTCAGGGCCCCAAGAGACCCAGTACTTC. This sequence joins TRBV7-3 and TRBJ2-5; D is possibly TRBD1 (5 bases). V dropped 3 bases and J dropped 1 base, with 9 bases sitting between them. The germline V gene has CDR1 SGHTA and CDR2 FQGTGA. CDR3 length equals 14 residues.

In regard to this clone: Other nucleotide sequences from this sample produce the same CDR3. This chain joins TRBV5-1 and TRBJ1-1; D is ambiguous. The CDR3 is 13 amino acids. Trimming removed 0 bases from V and 4 bases from J, with 7 bases in between. Germline-derived CDR1 and CDR2 are SGHRS and YFSETQ. CDR3: CASSLAGVTEAFF. CDR3 coding DNA: TGCGCCAGCAGCTTGGCCGGGGTCACTGAAGCTTTCTTT.

This clone showed up just a few times. This chain joins TRBV5-4 and TRBJ2-1; tentative D call: TRBD1 (5 bases). The V gene lost 4 bases and the J gene lost 7 bases, with 18 bases spanning the gap. CDR1 and CDR2 (germline): SGHNT, YYREEE (reference sequence). The CDR3 spans 15 residues. The CDR3 nucleotides read TGTGCCAGCAGCCCCCGGCAGGGCGTAAGGAATGAGCAGTTCTTC. Protein product: CASSPRQGVRNEQFF.

The rearrangement joins TRBV13 to TRBJ2-7; TRBD1 agrees at 8 bases. The V gene end was trimmed by 5 bases and the J gene end by 3 bases; junction bases not matched to a gene: 6. Germline values: CDR1 PRHDT, CDR2 FYEKMQ (reference sequence). The length of the CDR3 is 14 residues. The chain's CDR3 is CASSTQDRVYEQYF. CDR3 nucleotide sequence: TGTGCCAGCAGCACCCAGGACAGGGTCTACGAGCAGTACTTC.

This clone occurred a few times. The rearrangement uses TRBV30 and TRBJ2-7, with D perhaps TRBD2 (6 bases). Trimming removed 3 bases at V and 0 bases at J, with 18 bases between. The CDR3 runs to 16 residues. Germline V lookup: CDR1 GTSNPN, CDR2 SVGIG (reference sequence). The CDR3 region is CAWSVGRSGSSYEQYF. The CDR3, as DNA: TGTGCCTGGAGCGTGGGGAGGTCTGGTAGCTCCTACGAGCAGTACTTC.

The chain recombines TRBV5-1 with TRBJ2-7; unclear D gene. CDR1 and CDR2 (germline): SGHRS, YFSETQ. This CDR3 region has 15 residues. The V end lost 4 bases, the J end lost 0 bases, and 14 bases lay between the germline ends. CDR3 DNA: TGCGCCAGCAGCCGAGATGACACGAGCTCCTACGAGCAGTACTTC. Amino acid sequence: CASSRDDTSSYEQYF.

The genes are TRBV27 and TRBJ1-1; no firm D call. The germline V gene encodes CDR1 MNHEY and CDR2 SMNVEV (reference sequence). Trimming removed 5 bases at V and 2 bases at J, with 18 bases between. This CDR3 has 16 amino acids. CDR3 sequence reads: CASSLNRVLTNTEAFF. The CDR3 DNA reads as TGTGCCAGCAGTCTCAACCGGGTCTTAACAAACACTGAAGCTTTCTTT.